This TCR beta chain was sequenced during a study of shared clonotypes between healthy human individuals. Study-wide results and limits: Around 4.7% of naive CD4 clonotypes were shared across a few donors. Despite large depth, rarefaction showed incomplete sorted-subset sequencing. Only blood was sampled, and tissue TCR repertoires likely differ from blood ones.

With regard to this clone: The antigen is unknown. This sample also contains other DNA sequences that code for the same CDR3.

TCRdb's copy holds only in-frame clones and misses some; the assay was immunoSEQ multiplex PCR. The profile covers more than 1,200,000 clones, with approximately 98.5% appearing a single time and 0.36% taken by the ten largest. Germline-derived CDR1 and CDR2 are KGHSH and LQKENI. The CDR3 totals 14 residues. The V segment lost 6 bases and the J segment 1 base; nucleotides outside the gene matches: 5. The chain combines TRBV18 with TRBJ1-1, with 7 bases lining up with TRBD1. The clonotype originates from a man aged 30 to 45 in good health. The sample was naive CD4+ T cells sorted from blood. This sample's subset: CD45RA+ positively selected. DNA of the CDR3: TGTGCCAGCTCGCAGACAGGGAGGAACACTGAAGCTTTCTTT. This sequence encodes CASSQTGRNTEAFF.